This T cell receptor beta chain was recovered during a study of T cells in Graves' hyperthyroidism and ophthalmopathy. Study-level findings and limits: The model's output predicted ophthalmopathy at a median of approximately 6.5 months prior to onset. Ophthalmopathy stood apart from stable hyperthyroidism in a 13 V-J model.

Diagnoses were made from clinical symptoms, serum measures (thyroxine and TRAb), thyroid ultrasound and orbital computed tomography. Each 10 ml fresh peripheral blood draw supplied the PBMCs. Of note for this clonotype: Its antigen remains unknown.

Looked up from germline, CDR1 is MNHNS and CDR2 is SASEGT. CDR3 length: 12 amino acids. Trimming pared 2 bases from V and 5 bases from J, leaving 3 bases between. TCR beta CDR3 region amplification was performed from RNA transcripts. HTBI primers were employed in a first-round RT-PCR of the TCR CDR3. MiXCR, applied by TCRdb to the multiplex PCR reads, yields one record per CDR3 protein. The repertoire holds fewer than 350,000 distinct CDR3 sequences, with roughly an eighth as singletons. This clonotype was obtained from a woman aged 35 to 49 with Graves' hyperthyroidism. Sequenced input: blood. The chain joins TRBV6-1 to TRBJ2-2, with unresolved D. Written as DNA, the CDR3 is TGTGCCAGCAGTGAAATGACCGGGGAGCTGTTTTTT. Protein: CASSEMTGELFF.